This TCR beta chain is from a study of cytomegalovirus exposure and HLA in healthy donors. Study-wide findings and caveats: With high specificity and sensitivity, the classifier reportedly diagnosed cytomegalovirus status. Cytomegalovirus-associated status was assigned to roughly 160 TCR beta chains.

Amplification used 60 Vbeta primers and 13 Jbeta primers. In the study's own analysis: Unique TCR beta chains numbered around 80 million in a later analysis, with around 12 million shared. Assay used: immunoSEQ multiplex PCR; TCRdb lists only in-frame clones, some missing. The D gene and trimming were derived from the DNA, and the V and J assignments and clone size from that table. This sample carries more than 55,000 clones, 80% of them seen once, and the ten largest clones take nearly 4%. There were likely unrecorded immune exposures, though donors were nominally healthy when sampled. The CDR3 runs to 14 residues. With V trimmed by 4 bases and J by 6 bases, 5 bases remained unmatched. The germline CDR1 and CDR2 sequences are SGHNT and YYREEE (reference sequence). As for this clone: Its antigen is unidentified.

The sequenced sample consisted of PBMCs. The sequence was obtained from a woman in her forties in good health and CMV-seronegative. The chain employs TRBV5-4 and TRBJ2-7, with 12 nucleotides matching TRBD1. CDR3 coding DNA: TGTGCCAGCAGCCCGGGGACAGGGGGCGGCGAGCAGTACTTC. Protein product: CASSPGTGGGEQYF.